This TCR beta chain was profiled in a study of OX40 agonist ivuxolimab in advanced cancers. Study in general: Age averaged around 58 years (range roughly 23 to 79), and roughly 80% were male. Overall study findings and caveats: On average, CD8+ T cells had more expanded clones than CD4+.

A remark on this clone: Its antigen remains unknown.

The CDR3 covers 15 residues. The germline gives CDR1 MNHEY, CDR2 SMNVEV (reference sequence). The V segment lost 4 bases and the J segment 4 bases; nucleotides outside the gene matches: 4. Samples were taken at baseline and on day 1 of cycles 4 and 7. Using immunoSEQ multiplex PCR, the repertoire was profiled, and TCRdb retains in-frame clones only, with some absent. The data show some 10,000 clones, 60% to 85% seen once. The source is an adult with an advanced solid tumor such as melanoma, head and neck, liver or kidney cancer. Source: CD4+ or CD8+ T cells sorted from blood, taken in a trial of the OX40 agonist ivuxolimab. The genes are TRBV27 and TRBJ2-1, with 10 nucleotides matching TRBD1. The CDR3 DNA reads TGTGCCAGCAGTTCGACAGGGGGCGAGTACAATGAGCAGTTCTTC. It translates to CASSSTGGEYNEQFF.